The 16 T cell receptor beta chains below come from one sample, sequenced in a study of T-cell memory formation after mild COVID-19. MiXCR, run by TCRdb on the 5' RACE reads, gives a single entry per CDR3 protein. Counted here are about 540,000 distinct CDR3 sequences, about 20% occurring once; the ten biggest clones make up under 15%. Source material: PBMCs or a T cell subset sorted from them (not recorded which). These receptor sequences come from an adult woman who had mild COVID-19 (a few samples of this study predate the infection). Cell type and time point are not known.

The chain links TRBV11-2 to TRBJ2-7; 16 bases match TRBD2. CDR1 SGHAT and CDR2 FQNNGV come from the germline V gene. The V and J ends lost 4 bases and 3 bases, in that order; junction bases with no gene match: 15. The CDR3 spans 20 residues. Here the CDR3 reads CASSSGTSGRDRVKYYEQYF. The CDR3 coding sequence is TGTGCCAGCAGCTCCGGGACTAGCGGGAGGGATCGGGTGAAGTACTACGAGCAGTACTTC.

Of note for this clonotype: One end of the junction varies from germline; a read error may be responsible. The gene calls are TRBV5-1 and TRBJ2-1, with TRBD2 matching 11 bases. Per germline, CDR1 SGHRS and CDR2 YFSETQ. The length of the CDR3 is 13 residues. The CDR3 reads CASSLTSGGATVF. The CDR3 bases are TGCGCCAGCAGCTTGACTAGCGGGGGAGCCACGGTCTTC.

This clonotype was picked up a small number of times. The chain's CDR3 is CASSLAGSFGETQYF. The CDR3, as DNA: TGCGCCAGCAGCTTGGCGGGCAGCTTTGGGGAGACCCAGTACTTC. This sequence joins TRBV5-1 and TRBJ2-5; D is unclear. V was pared by 0 bases and J by 5 bases, with 14 bases between. CDR1 SGHRS and CDR2 YFSETQ come from the germline V gene. CDR3 length: 15 residues.

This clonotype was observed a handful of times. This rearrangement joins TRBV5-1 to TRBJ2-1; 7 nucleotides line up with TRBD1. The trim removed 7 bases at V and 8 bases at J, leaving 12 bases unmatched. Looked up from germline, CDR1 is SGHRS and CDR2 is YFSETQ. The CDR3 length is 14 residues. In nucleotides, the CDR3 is TGCGCCAGCCACCCCGGGACAGCTATCGATGAGCAGTTCTTC. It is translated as CASHPGTAIDEQFF.

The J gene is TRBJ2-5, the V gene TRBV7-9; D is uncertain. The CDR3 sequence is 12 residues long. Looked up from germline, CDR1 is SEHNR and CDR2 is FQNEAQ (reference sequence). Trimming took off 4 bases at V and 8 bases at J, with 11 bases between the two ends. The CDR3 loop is CASSSHTGTQYF. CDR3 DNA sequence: TGTGCCAGCAGCTCCCATACCGGAACCCAGTACTTC.

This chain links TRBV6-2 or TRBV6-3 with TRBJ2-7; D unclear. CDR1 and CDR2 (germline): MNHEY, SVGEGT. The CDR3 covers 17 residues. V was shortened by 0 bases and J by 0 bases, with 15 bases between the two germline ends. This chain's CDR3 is CASSYSVRQLSSYEQYF. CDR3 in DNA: TGTGCCAGCAGTTACTCGGTCCGGCAGCTGAGCTCCTACGAGCAGTACTTC.

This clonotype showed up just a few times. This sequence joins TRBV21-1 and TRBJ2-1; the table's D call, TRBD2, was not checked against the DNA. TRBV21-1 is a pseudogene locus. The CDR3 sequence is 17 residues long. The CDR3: CASSNRIAGGAYNEQFF. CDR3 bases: TGTGCCAGCAGCAATAGGATAGCGGGGGGGGCCTACAATGAGCAGTTCTTC.

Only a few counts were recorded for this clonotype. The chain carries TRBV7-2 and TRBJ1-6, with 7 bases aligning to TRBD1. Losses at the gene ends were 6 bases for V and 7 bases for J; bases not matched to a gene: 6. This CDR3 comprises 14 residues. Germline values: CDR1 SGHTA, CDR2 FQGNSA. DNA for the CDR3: TGTGCCAGCAGTTCCGGGACAGCAAATTCACCCCTCCACTTT. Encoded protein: CASSSGTANSPLHF.

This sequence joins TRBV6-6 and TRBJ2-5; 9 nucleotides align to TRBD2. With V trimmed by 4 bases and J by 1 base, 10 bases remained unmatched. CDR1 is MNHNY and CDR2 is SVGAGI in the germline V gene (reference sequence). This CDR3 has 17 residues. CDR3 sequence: CASSFGALAGSQETQYF. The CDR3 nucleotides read TGTGCCAGCAGTTTTGGGGCGCTAGCGGGGTCCCAAGAGACCCAGTACTTC.

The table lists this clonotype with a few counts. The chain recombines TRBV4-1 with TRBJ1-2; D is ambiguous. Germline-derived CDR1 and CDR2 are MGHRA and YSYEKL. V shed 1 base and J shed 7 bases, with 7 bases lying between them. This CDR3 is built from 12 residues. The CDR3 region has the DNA TGCGCCAGCAGCCAAGTCCGGGGTGGCTACACCTTC. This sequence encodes CASSQVRGGYTF.

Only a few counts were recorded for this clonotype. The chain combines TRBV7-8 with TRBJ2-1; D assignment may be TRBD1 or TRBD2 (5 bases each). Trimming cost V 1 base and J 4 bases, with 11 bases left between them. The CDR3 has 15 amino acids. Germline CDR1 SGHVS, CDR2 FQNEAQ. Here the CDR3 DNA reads TGTGCCAGCAGCTTAGGAGGGGTACGTTACAATGAGCAGTTCTTC. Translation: CASSLGGVRYNEQFF.

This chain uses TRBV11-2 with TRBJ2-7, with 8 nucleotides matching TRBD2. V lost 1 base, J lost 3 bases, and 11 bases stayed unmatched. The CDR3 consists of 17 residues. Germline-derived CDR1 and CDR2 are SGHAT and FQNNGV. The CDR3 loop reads CASSLGVLRGEYYEQYF. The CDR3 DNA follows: TGTGCCAGCAGCTTAGGAGTATTGCGGGGGGAGTACTACGAGCAGTACTTC.

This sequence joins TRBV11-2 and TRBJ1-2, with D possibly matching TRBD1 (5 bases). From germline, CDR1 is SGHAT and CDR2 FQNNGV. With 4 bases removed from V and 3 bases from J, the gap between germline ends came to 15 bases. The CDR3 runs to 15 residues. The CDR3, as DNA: TGTGCCAGCAGCTCCGAGATGGGGGGACACTATGGCTACACCTTC. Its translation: CASSSEMGGHYGYTF. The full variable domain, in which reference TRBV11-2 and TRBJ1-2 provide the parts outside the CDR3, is EAGVAQSPRYKIIEKRQSVAFWCNPISGHATLYWYQQILGQGPKLLIQFQNNGVVDDSQLPKDRFSAERLKGVDSTLKIQPAKLEDSAVYLCASSSEMGGHYGYTFGSGTRLTVV.

CDR3 region: CASSLTGTGNTIYF. Written as DNA, the CDR3 is TGTGCCAGCAGTCTCACAGGGACTGGAAACACCATATATTTT. The chain recombines TRBV12-3 or TRBV12-4 with TRBJ1-3, with D possibly being TRBD1 (6 bases). V dropped 5 bases and J dropped 2 bases, with 10 bases sitting between them. The CDR3 has 14 amino acids.

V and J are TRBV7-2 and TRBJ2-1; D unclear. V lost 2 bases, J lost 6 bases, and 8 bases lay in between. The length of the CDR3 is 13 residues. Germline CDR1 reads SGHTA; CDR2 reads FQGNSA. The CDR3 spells CASSLRGSNEQFF. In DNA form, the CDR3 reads TGTGCCAGCAGCTTACGAGGTTCCAATGAGCAGTTCTTC.

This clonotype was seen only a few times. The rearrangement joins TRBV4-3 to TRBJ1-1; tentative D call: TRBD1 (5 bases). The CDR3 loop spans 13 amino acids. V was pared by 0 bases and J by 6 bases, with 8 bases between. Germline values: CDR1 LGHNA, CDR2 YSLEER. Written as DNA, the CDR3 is TGCGCCAGCAGCCAAGATCTCAGGGCTGAAGCTTTCTTT. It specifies CASSQDLRAEAFF.